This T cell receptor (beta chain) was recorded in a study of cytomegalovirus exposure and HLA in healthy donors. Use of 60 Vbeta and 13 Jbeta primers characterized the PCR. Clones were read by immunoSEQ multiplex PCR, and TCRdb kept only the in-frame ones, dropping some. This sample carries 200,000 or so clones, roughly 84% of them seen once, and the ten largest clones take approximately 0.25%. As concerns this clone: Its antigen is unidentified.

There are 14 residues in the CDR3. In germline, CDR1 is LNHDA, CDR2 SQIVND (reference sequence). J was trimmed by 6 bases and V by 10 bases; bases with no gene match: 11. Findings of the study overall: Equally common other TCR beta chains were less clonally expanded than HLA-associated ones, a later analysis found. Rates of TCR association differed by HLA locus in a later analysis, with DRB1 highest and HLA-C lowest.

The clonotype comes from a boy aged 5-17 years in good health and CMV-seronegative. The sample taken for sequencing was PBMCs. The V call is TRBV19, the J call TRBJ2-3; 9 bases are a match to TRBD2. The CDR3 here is CATEGSSGGDTQYF. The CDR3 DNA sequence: TGTGCCACCGAAGGGTCCAGCGGGGGGGATACGCAGTATTTT.